These T cell receptor beta chains were read from a single sample in a study of T cell responses to AZD1222 COVID-19 vaccine. Using immunoSEQ multiplex PCR, the repertoire was profiled, and TCRdb retains in-frame clones only, with some absent. Seen here are fewer than 95,000 clones, around 89% observed once, and the top ten hold around 6%. The sample in question was peripheral blood, obtained 28 days after the second AZD1222 dose. The origin of the receptors is an adult who received the AZD1222 COVID-19 vaccine. CDR3s include the opening cysteine and the closing phenylalanine or tryptophan. The D gene is left open where the match is weak. The size field is filled for only some rows; it gives once, few, many or a size class.

clone size	V gene	D gene	J gene	CDR3 protein	CDR3 DNA
.	TRBV19	.	TRBJ1-6	CASSLRSPGVNSPLHF	TGTGCCAGTAGTCTGAGGTCCCCCGGCGTTAATTCACCCCTCCACTTT
.	TRBV24-1	TRBD1	TRBJ2-2	CATSPGQGANTGELFF	TGTGCCACCAGTCCGGGACAGGGCGCGAACACCGGGGAGCTGTTTTTT
.	TRBV12-3/TRBV12-4	.	TRBJ2-5	CASQRERRETQYF	TGTGCCAGCCAGCGTGAACGTCGAGAGACCCAGTACTTC
.	TRBV15	TRBD1	TRBJ1-2	CATSSTGTGPFNYGYTF	TGTGCCACCAGCAGTACCGGGACAGGACCTTTTAACTATGGCTACACCTTC
.	TRBV3-1/TRBV3-2	.	TRBJ1-3	CASSHLGQRNTIYF	TGTGCCAGCAGCCATTTGGGACAACGAAACACCATATATTTT
.	TRBV5-6	.	TRBJ1-1	CASSWGGLPGLNTEAFF	TGTGCCAGCAGCTGGGGGGGACTCCCTGGACTGAACACTGAAGCTTTCTTT
.	TRBV25-1	.	TRBJ1-2	CASGGHASYGYTF	TGTGCCAGCGGGGGGCACGCATCCTATGGCTACACCTTC
.	TRBV7-3	.	TRBJ1-1	CASSLSPTGWELNTEAFF	TGTGCCAGCAGCTTAAGTCCCACCGGATGGGAGTTGAACACTGAAGCTTTCTTT
.	TRBV2	.	TRBJ1-5	CASSESEYGGGQPQHF	TGTGCCAGCAGTGAATCGGAGTACGGGGGGGGTCAGCCCCAGCATTTT
.	TRBV4-2	TRBD1	TRBJ2-4	CASSHAGQGENIQYF	TGTGCCAGCAGCCATGCCGGACAGGGAGAAAACATTCAGTACTTC
.	TRBV6-4	.	TRBJ1-2	CASSDYGYTF	TGTGCCAGCAGTGACTATGGCTACACCTTC
.	TRBV7-9	TRBD1	TRBJ1-1	CASSTQAGATGVAFF	TGTGCCAGCAGCACCCAAGCGGGGGCCACAGGGGTGGCTTTCTTT
once	TRBV12-3/TRBV12-4	.	TRBJ1-1	CASRMNTEAFF	TGTGCCAGCAGGATGAACACTGAAGCTTTCTTT
.	TRBV5-1	.	TRBJ1-1	CASSPVGGRNTEAFF	TGCGCCAGCAGCCCGGTCGGGGGCCGGAACACTGAAGCTTTCTTT
.	TRBV3-1/TRBV3-2	.	TRBJ1-1	CASSQGQGKGTEAFF	TGTGCCAGCAGCCAAGGCCAGGGCAAGGGCACTGAAGCTTTCTTT
.	TRBV3-1/TRBV3-2	TRBD1	TRBJ1-3	CASSRTGVGNTIYF	TGTGCCAGCAGCCGTACAGGGGTCGGAAACACCATATATTTT
.	TRBV7-7	TRBD1	TRBJ2-1	CASSRGQGPYNEQFF	TGTGCCAGCAGCCGGGGACAGGGCCCCTACAATGAGCAGTTCTTC
.	TRBV7-2	.	TRBJ2-1	CASRPDFSYNEQFF	TGTGCCAGCAGGCCTGACTTCTCCTACAATGAGCAGTTCTTC
.	TRBV11-1	.	TRBJ1-2	CASSFGQGRGYTF	TGTGCCAGCAGCTTTGGGCAGGGGCGCGGCTACACCTTC
.	TRBV30	.	TRBJ2-7	CAWGKGVRIRTHEQYF	TGTGCCTGGGGTAAGGGTGTGAGGATACGTACCCACGAGCAGTACTTC
.	TRBV4-1	TRBD1	TRBJ2-2	CASSQTRDRYTGELFF	TGCGCCAGCAGCCAGACCCGGGACAGATACACCGGGGAGCTGTTTTTT
.	TRBV5-1	.	TRBJ2-7	CASSTDLYEQYF	TGCGCCAGCAGCACGGACCTCTACGAGCAGTACTTC
.	TRBV7-9	.	TRBJ2-5	CASSLEVVRSETQYF	TGTGCCAGCAGCTTAGAAGTCGTTAGATCGGAGACCCAGTACTTC
.	TRBV9	TRBD2	TRBJ2-7	CASSVELAGDFEQYF	TGTGCCAGCAGCGTAGAACTAGCGGGGGACTTCGAGCAGTACTTC
.	TRBV6-5	.	TRBJ1-2	CASRGRETNYGYTF	TGTGCCAGCAGGGGACGGGAAACAAACTATGGCTACACCTTC
.	TRBV5-4	.	TRBJ2-7	CASSLAGNYEQYF	TGTGCCAGCAGCTTGGCCGGGAACTACGAGCAGTACTTC
.	TRBV4-1	.	TRBJ1-2	CASSQDQGFYGYTF	TGCGCCAGCAGCCAAGATCAGGGCTTCTATGGCTACACCTTC
.	TRBV19	TRBD1	TRBJ2-7	CASSDRDRGHYEQYF	TGTGCCAGTAGTGACCGGGACAGGGGGCACTACGAGCAGTACTTC
.	TRBV25-1	TRBD1	TRBJ1-1	CASSENQGEAAFF	TGTGCCAGCAGTGAAAACCAGGGGGAGGCTGCTTTCTTT
.	TRBV7-9	.	TRBJ2-7	CASSFGQESIYEQYF	TGTGCCAGCAGCTTCGGCCAGGAGAGTATCTACGAGCAGTACTTC
.	TRBV19	.	TRBJ1-6	CASRGRDGGTSPLHF	TGTGCCAGCAGGGGTCGGGACGGTGGAACGTCACCCCTCCACTTT
.	TRBV3-1/TRBV3-2	TRBD1	TRBJ2-7	CASSLRGRASEQYF	TGTGCCAGCAGCCTGAGGGGGCGGGCGTCCGAGCAGTACTTC
.	TRBV5-5	.	TRBJ1-1	CASSFGLAGTEAFF	TGTGCCAGCAGTTTTGGGTTGGCCGGCACTGAAGCTTTCTTT
few	TRBV20-1	.	TRBJ1-2	CSAYREGGYTF	TGCAGTGCGTACAGGGAAGGTGGCTACACCTTC
once	TRBV29-1	.	TRBJ2-5	CSVGGDTQYF	TGCAGCGTGGGCGGAGACACCCAGTACTTC
.	TRBV29-1	TRBD1	TRBJ2-4	CSAVTGSGKNIQYF	TGCAGCGCCGTGACAGGGTCTGGCAAAAACATTCAGTACTTC
.	TRBV11-2	.	TRBJ2-1	CASSLGESSYNEQFF	TGTGCCAGCAGCTTAGGGGAGAGCTCCTACAATGAGCAGTTCTTC
.	TRBV7-8	TRBD1	TRBJ1-1	CASSPRSRQGGYAEAFF	TGTGCCAGCAGCCCGAGGTCCCGACAGGGCGGCTATGCTGAAGCTTTCTTT
.	TRBV3-1/TRBV3-2	TRBD2	TRBJ2-5	CASSQPTMGGGLETQYF	TGTGCCAGCAGCCAGCCTACTATGGGCGGGGGGCTAGAGACCCAGTACTTC
.	TRBV7-6	.	TRBJ1-4	CASSFDSSTNEKLFF	TGTGCCAGCAGCTTTGACTCATCAACTAATGAAAAACTGTTTTTT
.	TRBV24-1	.	TRBJ2-2	CATSDFAGAGTGELFF	TGTGCCACCAGTGATTTCGCAGGGGCGGGCACCGGGGAGCTGTTTTTT